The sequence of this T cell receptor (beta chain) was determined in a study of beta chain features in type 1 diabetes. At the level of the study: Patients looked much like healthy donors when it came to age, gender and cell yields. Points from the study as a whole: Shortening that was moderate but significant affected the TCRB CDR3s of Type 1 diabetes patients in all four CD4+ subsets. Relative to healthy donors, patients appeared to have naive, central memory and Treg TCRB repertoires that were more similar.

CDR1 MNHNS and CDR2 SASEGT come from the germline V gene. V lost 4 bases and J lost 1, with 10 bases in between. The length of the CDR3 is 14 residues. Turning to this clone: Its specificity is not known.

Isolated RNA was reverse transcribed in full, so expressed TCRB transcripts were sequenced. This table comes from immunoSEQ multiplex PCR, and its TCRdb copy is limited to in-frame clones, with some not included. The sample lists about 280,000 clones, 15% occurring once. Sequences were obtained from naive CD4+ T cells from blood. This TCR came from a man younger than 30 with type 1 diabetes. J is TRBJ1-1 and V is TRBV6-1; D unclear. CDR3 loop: CASSVGVGNTEAFF. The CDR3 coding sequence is TGTGCCAGCAGTGTCGGGGTGGGGAACACTGAAGCTTTCTTT.